The clone carrying this T cell receptor beta chain was picked up many times. What it recognizes is unknown. The sample originates from a study of T cells in Graves' hyperthyroidism and ophthalmopathy. About the study: Upon initial diagnosis and before any treatment, peripheral blood was collected.

Enrolled ophthalmopathy patients presented with a Clinical Activity Score of at least 3, a NOSPECS grade of at least 4, and disease duration under 3 months. Uncontrolled infection, other autoimmune disease, pregnancy or lactation disqualified patients from enrolment. It was RNA transcripts that yielded the amplified TCR beta CDR3 regions. First-round RT-PCR of the TCR CDR3 relied on the HTBI primer set. In TCRdb, the multiplex PCR reads were re-called with MiXCR into one record per CDR3 protein. The table has about 410,000 distinct CDR3 sequences, roughly 14% seen once; the top ten hold 13%. The V gene's germline CDR1 is SGHAT and CDR2 FQDESV (reference sequence). This CDR3 contains 16 residues. Unmatched junction bases numbered 6, after V lost 0 bases and J lost 4 bases. Overall study results and limits: Blood also showed most of the thyroid clonotypes that were expanded above 0.001.

This receptor was obtained from a man younger than 30 with Graves' ophthalmopathy. The sequenced material came from blood. This chain joins TRBV11-1 and TRBJ2-3, with TRBD2 matching 8 bases. Written as DNA, the CDR3 is TGTGCCAGCAGCTTAGCGGCACTAGCGGCCCCAGATACGCAGTATTTT. Translated, it gives CASSLAALAAPDTQYF.